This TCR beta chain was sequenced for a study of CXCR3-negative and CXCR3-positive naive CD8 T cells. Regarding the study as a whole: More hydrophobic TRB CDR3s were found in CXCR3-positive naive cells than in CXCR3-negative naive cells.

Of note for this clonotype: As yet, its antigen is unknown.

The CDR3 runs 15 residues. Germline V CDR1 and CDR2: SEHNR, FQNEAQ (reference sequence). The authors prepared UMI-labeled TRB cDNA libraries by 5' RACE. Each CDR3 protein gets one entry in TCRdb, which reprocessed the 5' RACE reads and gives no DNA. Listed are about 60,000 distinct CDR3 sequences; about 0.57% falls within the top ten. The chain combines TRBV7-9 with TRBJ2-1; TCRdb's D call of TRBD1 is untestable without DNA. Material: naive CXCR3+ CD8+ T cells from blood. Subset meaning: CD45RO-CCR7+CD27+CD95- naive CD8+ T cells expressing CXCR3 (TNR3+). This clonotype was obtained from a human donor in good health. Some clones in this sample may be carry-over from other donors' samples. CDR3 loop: CASSLALQGAREQFF. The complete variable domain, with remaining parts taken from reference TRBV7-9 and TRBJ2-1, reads DTGVSQNPRHKITKRGQNVTFRCDPISEHNRLYWYRQTLGQGPEFLTYFQNEAQLEKSRLLSDRFSAERPKGSFSTLEIQRTEQGDSAMYLCASSLALQGAREQFFGPGTRLTVL.